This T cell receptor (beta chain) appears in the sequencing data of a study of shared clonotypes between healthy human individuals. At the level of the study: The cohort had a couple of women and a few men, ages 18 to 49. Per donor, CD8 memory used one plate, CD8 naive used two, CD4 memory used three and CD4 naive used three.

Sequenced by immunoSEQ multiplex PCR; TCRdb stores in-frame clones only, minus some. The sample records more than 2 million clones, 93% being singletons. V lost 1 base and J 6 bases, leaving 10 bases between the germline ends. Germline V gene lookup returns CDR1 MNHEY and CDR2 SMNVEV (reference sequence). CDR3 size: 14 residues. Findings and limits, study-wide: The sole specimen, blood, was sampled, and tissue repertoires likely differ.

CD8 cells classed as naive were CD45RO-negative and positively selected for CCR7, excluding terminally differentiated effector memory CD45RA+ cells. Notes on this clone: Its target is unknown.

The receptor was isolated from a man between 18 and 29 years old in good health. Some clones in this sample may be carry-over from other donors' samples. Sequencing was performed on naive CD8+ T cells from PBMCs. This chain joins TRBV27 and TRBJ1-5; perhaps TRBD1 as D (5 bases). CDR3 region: CASSLWGRGQPQHF. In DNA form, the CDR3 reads TGTGCCAGCAGTTTATGGGGTAGGGGTCAGCCCCAGCATTTT.